This record looks at one T cell receptor (beta chain) sequence and its context. No antigen is known for it. No base-level quality is on record; no much larger clone is a single base apart. This sample is drawn from a study of OX40 agonist ivuxolimab in advanced cancers. Looking at the study overall: Ivuxolimab was an agonistic, fully human IgG2 monoclonal antibody directed against OX40 (CD134), a costimulatory receptor. Intravenous ivuxolimab was administered to patients every 2 weeks at six dose levels: 0.01, 0.1, 0.3, 1.5, 3 and 10 mg/kg. Of the roughly 50 dose-escalation patients, hepatocellular carcinoma was present in approximately 20, melanoma in around 15, renal cell carcinoma in 9 and head and neck cancer in 9. In the dose-escalation cohort, roughly 82% of patients were male, and the mean age was approximately 60 years with a range of roughly 23 to 79. Patients were allowed to have had prior anti-PD-1, anti-PD-L1 or anti-CTLA-4 therapy, and 40% to 45% of the dose-escalation patients had previously received checkpoint inhibitors. Partial responses occurred in three dose-escalation patients: two with cutaneous melanoma and one with hepatocellular carcinoma. Peripheral TCRbeta sequencing aimed to test whether ivuxolimab altered TCR sequence diversity and caused clonal T-cell expansion. The paper covers the monotherapy dose-escalation part of the phase I ivuxolimab trial, which included N of about 50 patients.

For sequencing of the TCRbeta CDR3 region, genomic DNA was extracted from the sorted cells. The immunoSEQ Assay was used for sequencing of TCRbeta CDR3 regions. The source is immuneACCESS, and TCRdb retained only in-frame sequences with V and J called. Part of the clones is not carried over; for the studies checked, unresolved V genes explain less than half of this, and the remainder is unexplained. Here the sample has more than 35,000 clones; roughly nine tenths occur a single time. The ten largest clones represent 40% to 45% of the sample. The trial excluded patients who had a history of autoimmune disease or were on systemic immunosuppression. In every dose cohort, peripheral blood was drawn for TCR sequencing at baseline, cycle 4 day 1, and cycle 7 day 1. The samples were drawn from a first-in-human, open-label, multicenter phase I dose-escalation trial of ivuxolimab. Adults with locally advanced or metastatic head and neck squamous cell, hepatocellular, melanoma or renal cell carcinoma were enrolled in the trial. CD4+ and CD8+ T cells were sorted separately from peripheral blood before TCR sequencing.

The CDR3 sequence holds 12 residues, the cysteine and phenylalanine included. The DNA shown is the 36-base CDR3, in frame from base 1. V is cut by 8 bases and J by 2 bases, and the space between the germline ends is 9 bases. The germline V gene (reference sequence) supplies CDR1 MNHEY and CDR2 SMNVEV. Points the paper makes about the study in general: After ivuxolimab, expanded clones were on average more numerous among CD8+ T cells than among CD4+ T cells. In partial responders in the 0.1-3.0 mg/kg groups, normalized peripheral clonal expansion was found to be among the lowest, especially among CD8+ T cells. Low levels of normalized T-cell clonal expansion were also seen in some nonresponding patients. The antigen specificity of the peripheral T cells that underwent clonal expansion was not determined. Clonal expansion of both CD4+ and CD8+ blood T cells was observed from baseline to week 6 at doses 0.1 to 3.0 mg/kg.

The sequence is built from TRBV27 and TRBJ1-2; TRBD1 might be the D gene, on 5 matching bases. The receptor comes from an adult with an advanced solid tumor such as melanoma, head and neck, liver or kidney cancer. Sequenced material: CD4+ or CD8+ T cells sorted from blood, taken in a trial of the OX40 agonist ivuxolimab. The CDR3 reads CASYGGNYGYTF. The nucleotides are TGTGCCAGCTATGGGGGGAACTATGGCTACACCTTC.